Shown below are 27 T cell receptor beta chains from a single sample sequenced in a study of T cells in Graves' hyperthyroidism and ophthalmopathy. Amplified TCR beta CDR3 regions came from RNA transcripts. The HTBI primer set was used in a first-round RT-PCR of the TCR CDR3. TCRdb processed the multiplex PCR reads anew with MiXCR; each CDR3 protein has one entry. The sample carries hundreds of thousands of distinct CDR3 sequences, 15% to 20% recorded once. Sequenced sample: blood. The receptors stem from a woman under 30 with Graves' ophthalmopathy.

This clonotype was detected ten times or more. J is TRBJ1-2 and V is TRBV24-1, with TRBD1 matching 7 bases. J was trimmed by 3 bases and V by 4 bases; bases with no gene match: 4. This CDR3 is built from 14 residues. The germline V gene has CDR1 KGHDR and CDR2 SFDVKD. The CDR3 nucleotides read TGTGCCACCAGTGAGAAAACAGGGGACTATGGCTACACCTTC. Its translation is CATSEKTGDYGYTF.

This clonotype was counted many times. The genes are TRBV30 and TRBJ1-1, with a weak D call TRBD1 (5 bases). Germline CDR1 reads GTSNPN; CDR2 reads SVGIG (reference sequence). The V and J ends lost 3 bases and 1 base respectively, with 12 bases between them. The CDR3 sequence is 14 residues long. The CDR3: CAWSAGGRNTEAFF. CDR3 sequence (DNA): TGTGCCTGGAGCGCGGGGGGGAGGAACACTGAAGCTTTCTTT.

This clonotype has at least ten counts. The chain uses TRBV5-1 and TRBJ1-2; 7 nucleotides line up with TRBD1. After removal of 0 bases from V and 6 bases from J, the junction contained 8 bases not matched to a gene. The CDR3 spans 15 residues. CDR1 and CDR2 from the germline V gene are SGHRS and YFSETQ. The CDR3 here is CASSLEQGRNDGYTF. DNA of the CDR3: TGCGCCAGCAGCTTGGAACAGGGGAGAAACGATGGCTACACCTTC. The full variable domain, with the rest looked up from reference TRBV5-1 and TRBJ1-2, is KAGVTQTPRYLIKTRGQQVTLSCSPISGHRSVSWYQQTPGQGLQFLFEYFSETQRNKGNFPGRFSGRQFSNSRSEMNVSTLELGDSALYLCASSLEQGRNDGYTFGSGTRLTVV.

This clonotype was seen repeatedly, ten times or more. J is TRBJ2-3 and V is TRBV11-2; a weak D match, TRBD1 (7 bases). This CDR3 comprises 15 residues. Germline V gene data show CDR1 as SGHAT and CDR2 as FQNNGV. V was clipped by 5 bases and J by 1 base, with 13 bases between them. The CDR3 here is CASSGGGGGTDTQYF. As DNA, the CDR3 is TGTGCCAGCAGCGGAGGGGGCGGAGGCACAGATACGCAGTATTTT.

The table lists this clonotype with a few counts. The CDR3 loop is CASSDLSDRGPHEQFF. Here the CDR3 DNA reads TGTGCCAGCAGCGACCTATCGGACAGGGGGCCCCATGAGCAGTTCTTC. The chain carries TRBV6-4 and TRBJ2-1; 11 nucleotides align to TRBD1. CDR3 length: 16 amino acids. After removal of 6 bases from V and 8 bases from J, the junction contained 12 bases not matched to a gene. CDR1 and CDR2 (germline): MRHNA, SNTAGT.

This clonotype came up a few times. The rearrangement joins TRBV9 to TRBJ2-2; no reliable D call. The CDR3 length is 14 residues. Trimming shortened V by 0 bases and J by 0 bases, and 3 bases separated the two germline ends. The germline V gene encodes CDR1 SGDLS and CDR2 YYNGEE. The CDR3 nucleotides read TGTGCCAGCAGCGTAGACGCGAACACCGGGGAGCTGTTTTTT. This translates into CASSVDANTGELFF.

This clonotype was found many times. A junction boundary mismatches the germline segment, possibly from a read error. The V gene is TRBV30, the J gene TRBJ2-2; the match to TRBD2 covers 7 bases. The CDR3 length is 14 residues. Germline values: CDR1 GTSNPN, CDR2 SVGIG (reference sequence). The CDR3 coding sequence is TGTGCTGGGGCTAGCGGCGACCTCACCGGGGAACTGTTTTTT. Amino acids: CAGASGDLTGELFF.

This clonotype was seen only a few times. In DNA, the CDR3 is TGCAGTGCTAGGACACCCAACTACTACGAGCAGTACTTC. This gives the protein CSARTPNYYEQYF. This chain joins TRBV20-1 and TRBJ2-7; D remains ambiguous. The CDR3 sequence is 13 residues long. The germline gives CDR1 DFQATT, CDR2 SNEGSKA (reference sequence). V shed 3 bases and J shed 3 bases, with 12 bases lying between them.

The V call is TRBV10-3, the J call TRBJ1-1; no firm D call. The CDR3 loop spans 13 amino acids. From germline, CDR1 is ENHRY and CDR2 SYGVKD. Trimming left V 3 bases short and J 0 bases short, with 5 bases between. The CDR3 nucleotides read TGTGCCATCAGTGACATAATGAACACTGAAGCTTTCTTT. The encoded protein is CAISDIMNTEAFF.

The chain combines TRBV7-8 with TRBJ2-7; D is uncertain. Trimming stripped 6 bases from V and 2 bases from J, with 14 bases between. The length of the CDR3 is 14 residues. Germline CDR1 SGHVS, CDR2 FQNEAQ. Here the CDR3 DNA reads TGTGCCAGCAGTCCAGGCAGTTTACCCTACGAGCAGTACTTC. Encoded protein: CASSPGSLPYEQYF.

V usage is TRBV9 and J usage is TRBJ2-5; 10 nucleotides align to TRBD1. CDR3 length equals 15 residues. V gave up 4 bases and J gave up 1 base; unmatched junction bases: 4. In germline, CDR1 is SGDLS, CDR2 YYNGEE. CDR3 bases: TGTGCCAGCAGCTCTCGGACAGGGGGCCAAGAGACCCAGTACTTC. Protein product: CASSSRTGGQETQYF.

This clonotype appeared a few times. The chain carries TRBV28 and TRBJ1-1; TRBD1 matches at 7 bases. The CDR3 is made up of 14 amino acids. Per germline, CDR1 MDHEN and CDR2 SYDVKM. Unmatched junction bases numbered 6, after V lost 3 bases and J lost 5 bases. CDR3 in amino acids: CASSFNAGGTEAFF. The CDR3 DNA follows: TGTGCCAGCAGTTTTAACGCAGGGGGGACTGAAGCTTTCTTT.

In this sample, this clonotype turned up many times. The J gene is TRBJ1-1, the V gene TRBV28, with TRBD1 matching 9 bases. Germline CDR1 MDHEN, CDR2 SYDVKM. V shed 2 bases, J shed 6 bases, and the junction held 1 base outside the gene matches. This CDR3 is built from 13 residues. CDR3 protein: CASSLRQGAEAFF. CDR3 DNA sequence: TGTGCCAGCAGTTTACGACAGGGGGCTGAAGCTTTCTTT.

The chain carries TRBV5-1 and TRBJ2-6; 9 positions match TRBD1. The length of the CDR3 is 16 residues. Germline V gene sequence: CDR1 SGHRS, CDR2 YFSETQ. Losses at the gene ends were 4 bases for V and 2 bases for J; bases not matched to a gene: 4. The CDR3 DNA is TGCGCCAGCAGCCAGGGACAGGGTGCTGGGGCCAACGTCCTGACTTTC. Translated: CASSQGQGAGANVLTF.

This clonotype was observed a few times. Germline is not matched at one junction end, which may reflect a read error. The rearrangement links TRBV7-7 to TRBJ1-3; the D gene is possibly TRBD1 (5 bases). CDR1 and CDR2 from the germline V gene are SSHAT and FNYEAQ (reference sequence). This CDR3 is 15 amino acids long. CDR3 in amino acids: CASSPGTGAGNTIYF. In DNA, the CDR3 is TGTGCTAGCAGCCCCGGGACCGGGGCAGGAAACACCATATATTTT.

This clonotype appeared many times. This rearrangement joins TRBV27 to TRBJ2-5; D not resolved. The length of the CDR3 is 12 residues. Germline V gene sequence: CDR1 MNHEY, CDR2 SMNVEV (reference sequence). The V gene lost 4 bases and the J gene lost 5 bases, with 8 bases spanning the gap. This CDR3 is CASSSPRETQYF. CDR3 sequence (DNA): TGTGCCAGCAGTTCCCCGAGGGAGACCCAGTACTTC.

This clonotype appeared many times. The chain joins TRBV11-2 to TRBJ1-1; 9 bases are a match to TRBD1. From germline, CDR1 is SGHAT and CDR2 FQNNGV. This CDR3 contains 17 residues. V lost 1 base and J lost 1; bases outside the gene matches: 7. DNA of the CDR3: TGTGCCAGCAGCTTAGGGGTACAGGGGGCGCGGAACACTGAAGCTTTCTTT. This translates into CASSLGVQGARNTEAFF.

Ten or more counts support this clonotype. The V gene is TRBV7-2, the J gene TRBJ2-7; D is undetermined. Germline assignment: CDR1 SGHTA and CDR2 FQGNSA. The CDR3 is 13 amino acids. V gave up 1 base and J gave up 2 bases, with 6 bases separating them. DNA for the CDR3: TGTGCCAGCAGCTTAGAGCCAACCTACGAGCAGTACTTC. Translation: CASSLEPTYEQYF. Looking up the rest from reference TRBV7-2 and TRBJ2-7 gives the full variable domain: GAGVSQSPSNKVTEKGKDVELRCDPISGHTALYWYRQSLGQGLEFLIYFQGNSAPDKSGLPSDRFSAERTGGSVSTLTIQRTQQEDSAVYLCASSLEPTYEQYFGPGTRLTVT.

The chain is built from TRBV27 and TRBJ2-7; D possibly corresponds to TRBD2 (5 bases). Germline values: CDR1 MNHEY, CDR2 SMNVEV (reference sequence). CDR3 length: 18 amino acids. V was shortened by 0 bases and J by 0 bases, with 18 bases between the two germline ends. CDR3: CASSLSFRTVGVSYEQYF. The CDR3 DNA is TGTGCCAGCAGTTTATCGTTCAGGACCGTCGGGGTCTCCTACGAGCAGTACTTC.

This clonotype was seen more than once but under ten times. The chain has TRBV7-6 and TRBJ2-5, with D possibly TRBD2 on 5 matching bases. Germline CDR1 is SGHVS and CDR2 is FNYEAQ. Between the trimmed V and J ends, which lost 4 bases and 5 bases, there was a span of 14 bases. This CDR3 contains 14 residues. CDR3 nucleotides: TGTGCCAGCAGCTATCCGGACGGCGGGGAGACCCAGTACTTC. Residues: CASSYPDGGETQYF. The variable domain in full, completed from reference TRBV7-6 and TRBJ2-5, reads GAGVSQSPRYKVTKRGQDVALRCDPISGHVSLYWYRQALGQGPEFLTYFNYEAQQDKSGLPNDRFSAERPEGSISTLTIQRTEQRDSAMYRCASSYPDGGETQYFGPGTRLLVL.

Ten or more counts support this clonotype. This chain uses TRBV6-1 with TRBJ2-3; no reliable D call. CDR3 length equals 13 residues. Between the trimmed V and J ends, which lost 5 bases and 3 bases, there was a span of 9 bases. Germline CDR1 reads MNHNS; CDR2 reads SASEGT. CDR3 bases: TGTGCCAGCAGTTATTTGGCGACAGATACGCAGTATTTT. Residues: CASSYLATDTQYF.

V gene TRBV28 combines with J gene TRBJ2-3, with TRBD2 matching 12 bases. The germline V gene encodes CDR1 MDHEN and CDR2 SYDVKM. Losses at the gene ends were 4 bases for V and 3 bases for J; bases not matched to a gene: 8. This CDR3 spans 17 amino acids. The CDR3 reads CASSSLTSGSFTDTQYF. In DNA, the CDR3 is TGTGCCAGCAGTTCCTTGACTAGCGGGAGTTTTACAGATACGCAGTATTTT.

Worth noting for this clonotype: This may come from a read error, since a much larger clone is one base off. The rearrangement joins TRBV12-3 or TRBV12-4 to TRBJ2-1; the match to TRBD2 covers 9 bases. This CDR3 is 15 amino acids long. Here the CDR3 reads CASNRDGGRVNEPFF. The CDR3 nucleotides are TGTGCCAGCAACCGGGATGGCGGGAGGGTCAATGAGCCGTTCTTC.

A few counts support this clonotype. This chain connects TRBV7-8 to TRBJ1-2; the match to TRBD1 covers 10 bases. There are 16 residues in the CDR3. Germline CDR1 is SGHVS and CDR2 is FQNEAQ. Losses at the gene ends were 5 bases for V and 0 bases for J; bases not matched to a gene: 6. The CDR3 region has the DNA TGTGCCAGCAGCCGTTGGACAGGGGGGTCTAACTATGGCTACACCTTC. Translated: CASSRWTGGSNYGYTF.

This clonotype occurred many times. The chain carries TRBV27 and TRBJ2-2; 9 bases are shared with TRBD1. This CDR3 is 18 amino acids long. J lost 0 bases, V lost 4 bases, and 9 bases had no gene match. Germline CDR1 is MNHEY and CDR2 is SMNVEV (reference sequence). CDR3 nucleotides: TGTGCCAGCAGTTCCTCTACAGGGGGCCCAACGAACACCGGGGAGCTGTTTTTT. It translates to CASSSSTGGPTNTGELFF.

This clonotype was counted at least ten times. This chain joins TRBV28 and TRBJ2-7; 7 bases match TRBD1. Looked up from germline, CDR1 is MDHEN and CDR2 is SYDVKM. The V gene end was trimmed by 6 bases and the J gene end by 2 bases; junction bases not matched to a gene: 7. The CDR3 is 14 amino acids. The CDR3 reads CASSLTGQAYEQYF. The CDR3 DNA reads TGTGCCAGCAGCCTGACAGGGCAGGCCTACGAGCAGTACTTC.

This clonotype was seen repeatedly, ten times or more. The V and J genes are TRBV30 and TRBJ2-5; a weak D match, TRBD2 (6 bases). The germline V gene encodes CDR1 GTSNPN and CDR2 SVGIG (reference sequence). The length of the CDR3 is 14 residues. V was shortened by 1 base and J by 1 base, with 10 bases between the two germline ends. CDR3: CAWSAGGPQETQYF. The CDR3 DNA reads TGTGCCTGGAGTGCCGGAGGGCCCCAAGAGACCCAGTACTTC.